This T cell receptor beta chain was obtained from a study of vaccination and CD4 T cells after COVID-19. Study overall: Collection of post-vaccine samples followed dose two by a median about 72 days, spanning a range of 14 to 241. Cellular stimulation was performed using overlapping spike peptides derived from SARS-CoV-2, HCoV-NL63, HCoV-OC43 and HCoV-229E. Study-level findings and limits: Rising from about 20 to 38, the median of SARS-CoV-2-reactive clonotypes did not change significantly.

Remarks on this clonotype: What it binds is not known.

Treatment reported: roughly 10-day PBMC culture with coronavirus spike peptide pools or control peptides (ViraFEST assay). Cultured CD4+ T cell DNA was sequenced using the Oncomine TCR Beta short-read assay. From cultured CD4+ T cells, genomic DNA was extracted. MiXCR, applied by TCRdb to the PCR reads, yields one record per CDR3 protein. This sample has under 15,000 distinct CDR3 sequences; approximately 59% occur once, and the top ten carry around 12%. V was trimmed by 9 bases and J by 1 base, leaving 16 bases between them. The CDR3 sequence is 15 residues long. CDR1 is MNHEY, CDR2 SVGEGT, per germline.

The chain is built from TRBV6-2 or TRBV6-3 and TRBJ1-5; no reliable D call. Sequencing was performed on CD4+ T cells from blood, cultured in vitro. This clonotype was sampled from a human donor who had recovered from COVID-19. The CDR3 region has the DNA TGTGCCAGTGCCGCTCAGAGGCTAAGCAATCAGCCCCAGCATTTT. Encoded protein: CASAAQRLSNQPQHF.